Included here is one T cell receptor (beta chain) sequence, with context. The entry originates in a study of T cells expressing NK-cell markers. Germline V lookup: CDR1 SGHDT, CDR2 YYEEEE. The CDR3 totals 16 residues. Using the 5' RACE reads, TCRdb records one entry per CDR3 protein without DNA. In total, the table holds 400,000 to 550,000 distinct CDR3 sequences. Specimen: blood T cells: a sorted CD56 or NKG2C T cell subset, CD4+ or CD8+ T cells, or bulk PBMC T cells (not recorded which). V is TRBV5-6 and J is TRBJ2-3; TCRdb's D gene call, TRBD1, goes unchecked for lack of DNA. The TCR sequence derives from a woman between 18 and 75 years old in good health. The chain's CDR3 is CASSGGRWGGTDTQYF.